Listed below are T cell receptor beta chains from one sample, sequenced in a study of T cell responses to AZD1222 COVID-19 vaccine. Assay used: immunoSEQ multiplex PCR; TCRdb lists only in-frame clones, some missing. Among 100,000 to 150,000 clones listed, about 90% were seen once. This specimen was peripheral blood, taken on day 0 of MenACWY control vaccination. The receptor source for this set is an adult in good health. Both conserved end residues are part of each CDR3. The D gene is left open where the match is weak. Part of the rows lack a size; the others show once, few, many or a class for expanded clones.

>TRBJ2-1|TRBD2|TRBV3-1/TRBV3-2|-
TGTGCCAGCAGCCAACGACTAGCGGGATGGCAGTTCTTC
CASSQRLAGWQFF
>TRBJ2-5|-|TRBV6-4|once
TGTGCCACCTTGGACCAAGAGACCCAGTACTTC
CATLDQETQYF
>TRBJ1-6|-|TRBV3-1/TRBV3-2|-
TGTGCCAGCAGCAAACGGGGCAATTCACCCCTCCACTTT
CASSKRGNSPLHF
>TRBJ2-5|-|TRBV7-9|-
TGTGCCAGCAGCTTTATGGGGTCCGTACTCCAAGAGACCCAGTACTTC
CASSFMGSVLQETQYF
>TRBJ2-7|TRBD1|TRBV18|-
TGTGCCAGCTCACGGGGACAGATGAGCTCCTACGAGCAGTACTTC
CASSRGQMSSYEQYF
>TRBJ1-4|TRBD1|TRBV28|-
TGTGCCAGCAGTTACTCGACAGGGGGCCTTGAAAAACTGTTTTTT
CASSYSTGGLEKLFF
>TRBJ1-2|TRBD1|TRBV12-3/TRBV12-4|-
TGTGCCAGCAGTTTGACAGGGTTGGGAGGCTACACCTTC
CASSLTGLGGYTF
>TRBJ2-7|-|TRBV6-5|-
TGTGCCAGCAGTTACTCAAGGGATTACGAGCAGTACTTC
CASSYSRDYEQYF
>TRBJ2-1|TRBD1|TRBV5-1|-
TGCGCCAGCAGCTTGGCCACAGGGGGTATTAACAATGAGCAGTTCTTC
CASSLATGGINNEQFF
>TRBJ2-7|-|TRBV30|few
TGTGCCTGGAGTGTCCTAATGGGACCCAACTACGAGCAGTACTTC
CAWSVLMGPNYEQYF
>TRBJ1-1|-|TRBV12-3/TRBV12-4|-
TGTGCCAGCAGTTTTGGCACGAACACTGAAGCTTTCTTT
CASSFGTNTEAFF
>TRBJ1-2|-|TRBV28|once
TGTGCCAGCAGTTCGCCGTGGGACGGGTATGGCTACACCTTC
CASSSPWDGYGYTF
>TRBJ2-7|TRBD2|TRBV7-2|-
TGTGCCAGCAGCTTATCTAGCGGGGGTTACGAGCAGTACTTC
CASSLSSGGYEQYF
>TRBJ1-1|-|TRBV19|-
TGTGCCAGTAGTCCCTTCTCTAACACTGAAGCTTTCTTT
CASSPFSNTEAFF
>TRBJ2-3|-|TRBV5-4|-
TGTGCCAGCAGCTGGGGGAAGTCCACAGATACGCAGTATTTT
CASSWGKSTDTQYF
>TRBJ2-1|-|TRBV7-9|-
TGTGCCAGCAGCTTAGTACGGTACAATGAGCAGTTCTTC
CASSLVRYNEQFF
>TRBJ1-2|-|TRBV28|-
TGTGCCAGCAGTTACCAGTATGGCTACACCTTC
CASSYQYGYTF
>TRBJ2-5|TRBD2|TRBV6-6|once
TGTGCCAGCAGTTACAGCGGACTAGGAAACCAAGAGACCCAGTACTTC
CASSYSGLGNQETQYF
>TRBJ1-1|TRBD1|TRBV27|-
TGTGCCAGCAGTTCGAACAGGGGCACTGAAGCTTTCTTT
CASSSNRGTEAFF
>TRBJ1-2|-|TRBV18|-
TGTGCCAGCTCCCCCGATGCTACGGACCCTGGCACCTTC
CASSPDATDPGTF
>TRBJ2-3|-|TRBV7-8|-
TGTGCCAGCAGCTTAGGCATGAGCTTTAGCACAGATACGCAGTATTTT
CASSLGMSFSTDTQYF
>TRBJ2-2|-|TRBV27|-
TGTGCCAGCAGTTTACAGGGGCGCAACACCGGGGAGCTGTTTTTT
CASSLQGRNTGELFF
>TRBJ2-1|-|TRBV28|-
TGTGCCAGCACTCTCGGCGGGACCTACAATGAGCAGTTCTTC
CASTLGGTYNEQFF
>TRBJ1-2|-|TRBV5-4|once
TGTGCCAGCAGCTTGGACAGGGCCATCTATGGCTACACCTTC
CASSLDRAIYGYTF
>TRBJ2-3|-|TRBV10-3|-
TGTGCCATCAGTGAAGGCAGTCCAGATACGCAGTATTTT
CAISEGSPDTQYF
>TRBJ2-2|TRBD2|TRBV4-3|-
TGCGCCAGCAGCCAAGAGAATTGGCGCGGGGGGAGCACCGGGGAGCTGTTTTTT
CASSQENWRGGSTGELFF
>TRBJ1-3|TRBD1|TRBV14|once
TGTGCCAGCAGCCAAGGACCAGGGGGCTCTGGAAACACCATATATTTT
CASSQGPGGSGNTIYF
>TRBJ2-7|-|TRBV27|-
TGTGCCAGCAGTTTTGTTGGTGGGTACGAGCAGTACTTC
CASSFVGGYEQYF
>TRBJ1-6|-|TRBV6-5|-
TGTGCCAGCAGTTATTGGGGTGCCGTCTATAATTCACCCCTCCACTTT
CASSYWGAVYNSPLHF
>TRBJ1-1|-|TRBV6-5|few
TGTGCCAGCAGTTACGGTTTGGGGGAGAGCGGCACTGAAGCTTTCTTT
CASSYGLGESGTEAFF
>TRBJ2-3|-|TRBV18|-
TGTGCCAGCTCCCTGGACACGGGCACAGATACGCAGTATTTT
CASSLDTGTDTQYF
>TRBJ1-5|-|TRBV28|-
TGTGCCAGCAGTTCCACAGACAGCTCTCATCAGCCCCAGCATTTT
CASSSTDSSHQPQHF
>TRBJ2-5|-|TRBV3-1/TRBV3-2|-
TGTGCCAGCAGCCAAGATCTCGGGGAGATTCTAGGAGAGACCCAGTACTTC
CASSQDLGEILGETQYF
>TRBJ1-3|-|TRBV27|-
TGTGCCAGCAGCATAAAAACAGGGTTGTACGAGACTGGAAACACCATATATTTT
CASSIKTGLYETGNTIYF
>TRBJ2-1|TRBD1|TRBV7-7|-
TGTGCCAGCAGCTTAGGACGGTTCCCGGACAGGCCCAACAATGAGCAGTTCTTC
CASSLGRFPDRPNNEQFF
>TRBJ2-1|TRBD2|TRBV27|once
TGTGCCAGCAGCCTAGGGGGGACTAGCGGGTACAATGAGCAGTTCTTC
CASSLGGTSGYNEQFF
>TRBJ1-4|-|TRBV7-9|-
TGTGCCAGCAGCTTAGCAGAAGGGTTGGAGGGTGAAAAACTGTTTTTT
CASSLAEGLEGEKLFF
>TRBJ1-5|-|TRBV19|-
TGTGCCAGTAGTATAGATGGGGCAGGAGGCCTAAATCAGCCCCAGCATTTT
CASSIDGAGGLNQPQHF
>TRBJ2-3|TRBD2|TRBV28|-
TGTGCCAGCAGTTTAGTAGCGGGAACGACAGATACGCAGTATTTT
CASSLVAGTTDTQYF
>TRBJ1-5|-|TRBV11-2|-
TGTGCCAGCAGCTTAGTTGGCAATCAGCCCCAGCATTTT
CASSLVGNQPQHF
>TRBJ1-3|TRBD1|TRBV11-2|-
TGTGCCAGCAGCTTACGGAGAGGGGGCGGCTCTGGAAACACCATATATTTT
CASSLRRGGGSGNTIYF
>TRBJ2-5|TRBD1|TRBV9|once
TGTGCCAGCAGCGTAGCTGGGGGGACAGGGGGCCGTGAGACCCAGTACTTC
CASSVAGGTGGRETQYF
>TRBJ2-3|TRBD1|TRBV12-3/TRBV12-4|-
TGTGCCAGCAGTTCCCACGGACAGGTCTTGCAGTATTTT
CASSSHGQVLQYF
>TRBJ2-7|TRBD2|TRBV7-6|-
TGTGCCAGCAGCTTACGGGAAGCGGGAGGATACTACGAGCAGTACTTC
CASSLREAGGYYEQYF
>TRBJ2-1|-|TRBV7-9|-
TGTGCCAGCAGCCTACAGGCCCTCTCCTACAATGAGCAGTTCTTC
CASSLQALSYNEQFF
>TRBJ1-1|-|TRBV9|few
TGTGCCAGCAGCGTAACCCCCAACACTGAAGCTTTCTTT
CASSVTPNTEAFF
>TRBJ2-1|-|TRBV27|-
TGTGCCAGTATGGGGGATGGGCTGAAGCAGTTCTTC
CASMGDGLKQFF
>TRBJ1-2|-|TRBV6-1|few
TGTGCCAGCAGTGAGGGAATGGGGGCTGACGGCTACACCTTC
CASSEGMGADGYTF
>TRBJ1-2|-|TRBV9|-
TGTGCCAGCAGCGGCCCCTGGGGGGCGGACTATGGCTACACCTTC
CASSGPWGADYGYTF
>TRBJ2-1|TRBD1|TRBV29-1|-
TGCAGCGGGGGGACAGGGAGTATTGAGTACAATGAGCAGTTCTTC
CSGGTGSIEYNEQFF
>TRBJ2-5|-|TRBV3-1/TRBV3-2|-
TGTGCCAGCAGCCAAGGACCCACTAGTCCCCAGTACTTC
CASSQGPTSPQYF
>TRBJ2-3|-|TRBV5-6|-
TGTGCCAGCATAGCAGGGGAGGTTCCAGATACGCAGTATTTT
CASIAGEVPDTQYF
>TRBJ2-7|TRBD1|TRBV5-1|-
TGCGCCAGCAGCATCGGGACAGGCTACGAGCAGTACTTC
CASSIGTGYEQYF
>TRBJ2-7|-|TRBV29-1|-
TGCAGCGTTGTTGTCTACGAGCAGTACTTC
CSVVVYEQYF
>TRBJ2-3|TRBD2|TRBV4-1|-
TGCGCCAGCAGCCAAGAACGGACTAGCGGGAGTATAAATACGCAGTATTTT
CASSQERTSGSINTQYF
>TRBJ2-7|-|TRBV12-3/TRBV12-4|few
TGTGCCAGCACCACTTCCCCTAACTACGAGCAGTACTTC
CASTTSPNYEQYF
>TRBJ2-7|-|TRBV24-1|-
TGTGCCACCGGACCCGAGGAGCCGCCCTACGAGCAGTACTTC
CATGPEEPPYEQYF